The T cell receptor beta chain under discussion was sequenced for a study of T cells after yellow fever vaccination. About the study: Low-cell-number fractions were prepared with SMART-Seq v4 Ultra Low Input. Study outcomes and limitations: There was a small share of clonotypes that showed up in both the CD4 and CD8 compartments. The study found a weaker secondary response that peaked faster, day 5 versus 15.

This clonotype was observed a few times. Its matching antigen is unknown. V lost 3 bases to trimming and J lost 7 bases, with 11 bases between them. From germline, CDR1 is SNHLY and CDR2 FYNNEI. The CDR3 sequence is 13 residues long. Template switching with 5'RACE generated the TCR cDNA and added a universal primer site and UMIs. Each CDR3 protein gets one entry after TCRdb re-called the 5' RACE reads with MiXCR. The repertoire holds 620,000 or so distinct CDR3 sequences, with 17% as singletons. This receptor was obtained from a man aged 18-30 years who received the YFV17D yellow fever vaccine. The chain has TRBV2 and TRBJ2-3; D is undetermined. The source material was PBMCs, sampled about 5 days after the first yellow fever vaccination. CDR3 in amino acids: CASSDQGIYTQYF. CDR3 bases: TGTGCCAGCAGTGATCAAGGCATCTATACGCAGTATTTT. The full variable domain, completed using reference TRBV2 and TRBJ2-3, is EPEVTQTPSHQVTQMGQEVILRCVPISNHLYFYWYRQILGQKVEFLVSFYNNEISEKSEIFDDQFSVERPDGSNFTLKIRSTKLEDSAMYFCASSDQGIYTQYFGPGTRLTVL.